The source of this T cell receptor beta chain is a study of T-cell reconstitution after alpha-beta-depleted transplantation in children. The study's findings and limits: Several hundred expanded graft clones reportedly supplied alpha-beta T cells about two months after transplant.

During its preparation, the TCRbeta library received unique molecular identifiers. TCRdb ran MiXCR on the PCR reads and lists one entry per CDR3 protein. The repertoire holds about 200,000 distinct CDR3 sequences, with about 6% as singletons. This clonotype is categorized as medium-sized. What it recognizes is unknown. Germline V gene lookup returns CDR1 SGHRS and CDR2 YFSETQ. The ends were cut back, 0 bases at V and 1 base at J, with 10 bases in the middle. This CDR3 region has 16 residues. The TCR comes from a girl less than two years old with combined immunodeficiency, due to receive a stem cell transplant. The rearrangement joins TRBV5-1 to TRBJ2-2; D may be TRBD2 (6 bases). The starting material was PBMCs, obtained before TCRalphabeta/CD19-depleted stem cell transplant. The CDR3 DNA sequence: TGCGCCAGCAGCTTGGTTCCGCGGGGGAACACCGGGGAGCTGTTTTTT. Its protein product is CASSLVPRGNTGELFF.